The 15 T cell receptor beta chains below come from one sample, sequenced in a study of shared clonotypes between healthy human individuals (dated by TCRdb to about 2020). Libraries came from the immunoSEQ multiplex PCR assay. The source is immuneACCESS, and TCRdb retained only in-frame sequences with V and J called. Part of the clones is not carried over; for the studies checked, unresolved V genes explain less than half of this, and the remainder is unexplained. The sample table contains 1 million to 1.3 million clones; only one count was recorded for approximately 80% of them. The ten largest clones add up to 0.55% to 0.7% of the sample. The sample comprised memory CD4+ T cells from PBMCs. The sample's cell subset or site label, decoded: CD45RA-negative fraction. These TCRs come from a man younger than 35 in good health. Some clones in this sample may be carry-over from other donors' samples.

The genes are TRBV19 and TRBJ2-1; weak D call: TRBD2 (5 bases). The CDR3 spans 12 residues. Trimming shortened V by 3 bases and J by 9 bases, and 9 bases separated the two germline ends. Germline lookup yields CDR1 LNHDA and CDR2 SQIVND (reference sequence). The CDR3 DNA follows: TGTGCCAGTAGTATTCGGGGTGGTGAGCAGTTCTTC. It codes for CASSIRGGEQFF.

The J gene is TRBJ2-7, the V gene TRBV29-1; D is perhaps TRBD2 (6 bases). In germline, CDR1 is SQVTM, CDR2 ANQGSEA. Trimming removed 3 bases at V and 7 bases at J, with 13 bases between. This CDR3 comprises 12 residues. The CDR3 nucleotides are TGCAGCGTTGAGTTGTCAGGGACTGAGCAGTACTTC. This translates into CSVELSGTEQYF.

A few counts support this clone. The chain has TRBV5-4 and TRBJ2-5; 11 nucleotides align to TRBD2. CDR1 is SGHNT and CDR2 is YYREEE in the germline V gene (reference sequence). After removal of 5 bases from V and 2 bases from J, the junction contained 5 bases not matched to a gene. The CDR3 runs 15 residues. CDR3 bases: TGTGCCAGCAGGTCCGGGACTAGCGGACAAGAGACCCAGTACTTC. This encodes CASRSGTSGQETQYF.

This sequence joins TRBV30 and TRBJ2-2; D is perhaps TRBD2 (5 bases). Trimming pared 0 bases from V and 0 bases from J, leaving 14 bases between. CDR1 is GTSNPN and CDR2 is SVGIG in the germline V gene (reference sequence). The CDR3 consists of 17 residues. In DNA form, the CDR3 reads TGTGCCTGGAGTGTACGGAGGAGCGGAACGAACACCGGGGAGCTGTTTTTT. This translates into CAWSVRRSGTNTGELFF.

The J gene is TRBJ2-5, the V gene TRBV9, with D possibly being TRBD1 or TRBD2 (5 bases each). The V gene lost 2 bases and the J gene lost 5 bases, with 10 bases spanning the gap. Germline V gene sequence: CDR1 SGDLS, CDR2 YYNGEE. The CDR3 spans 13 residues. The CDR3 here is CASSVGTRETQYF. The CDR3, as DNA: TGTGCCAGCAGCGTCGGGACCCGGGAGACCCAGTACTTC.

The rearrangement links TRBV6-6 to TRBJ1-2; D unclear. The ends were cut back, 2 bases at V and 0 bases at J, with 10 bases in the middle. Germline CDR1 is MNHNY and CDR2 is SVGAGI (reference sequence). The CDR3 has 15 residues. The CDR3 loop is CASSYVDPANYGYTF. In nucleotides, the CDR3 is TGTGCCAGCAGTTACGTGGACCCAGCTAACTATGGCTACACCTTC.

This clone was counted a few times. CDR3 DNA: TGTGCCAGCAGTGCCCCAAGGTATTTTCAACAGGAGGGGACCTACGAGCAGTACTTC. Encoded protein: CASSAPRYFQQEGTYEQYF. The gene calls are TRBV28 and TRBJ2-7, with a tentative D call TRBD2 (6 bases). The germline V gene has CDR1 MDHEN and CDR2 SYDVKM. Trimming cost V 5 bases and J 2 bases, with 28 bases left between them. This CDR3 region has 19 residues.

The gene calls are TRBV7-9 and TRBJ2-7; a weak D match, TRBD2 (5 bases). This CDR3 is 14 amino acids long. V gave up 5 bases and J gave up 3 bases, with 14 bases separating them. The germline V gene encodes CDR1 SEHNR and CDR2 FQNEAQ (reference sequence). The CDR3: CASSPREADYEQYF. The CDR3 coding sequence is TGTGCCAGCAGCCCCCGGGAAGCGGACTACGAGCAGTACTTC.

This clone turned up a few times. This rearrangement joins TRBV6-1 to TRBJ2-3; maybe TRBD1 (6 bases). The germline CDR1 and CDR2 sequences are MNHNS and SASEGT. The V and J ends lost 4 bases and 1 base respectively, with 12 bases between them. The CDR3 length is 15 residues. CDR3 DNA sequence: TGTGCCAGCAGTGTAAAAAGACAGGGCACAGATACGCAGTATTTT. Translation gives CASSVKRQGTDTQYF.

This clone was detected only a few times. The sample contains more than one DNA sequence encoding this CDR3. The chain uses TRBV7-3 and TRBJ2-2; D is unresolved. This CDR3 is built from 12 residues. V dropped 4 bases and J dropped 0 bases, with 0 bases sitting between them. CDR1 and CDR2 (germline): SGHTA, FQGTGA. The CDR3: CASSSNTGELFF. CDR3 DNA: TGTGCCAGCAGCTCGAACACCGGGGAGCTGTTTTTT.

For this clone: Other DNA sequences within the sample encode an identical CDR3. The chain links TRBV10-2 to TRBJ1-5; D is possibly TRBD1 (5 bases). V lost 6 bases and J 1 base, leaving 7 bases between the germline ends. CDR3 length equals 13 residues. Germline V lookup: CDR1 WSHSY, CDR2 SAAADI. The CDR3 region is CASRGGSNQPQHF. As DNA, the CDR3 is TGCGCCAGCAGGGGGGGGAGCAATCAGCCCCAGCATTTT.

The chain has TRBV2 and TRBJ2-3; D is unclear. The germline gives CDR1 SNHLY, CDR2 FYNNEI. V was trimmed by 8 bases and J by 4 bases, leaving 10 bases between them. This CDR3 has 12 amino acids. Here the CDR3 reads CASRPASDTQYF. The DNA of the CDR3 is TGTGCCAGCCGGCCAGCCTCAGATACGCAGTATTTT.

As concerns this clone: A far larger clone is off by one base, so a read error is likely. The J gene is TRBJ1-2, the V gene TRBV7-3, with D perhaps TRBD1 (6 bases). Germline V gene lookup returns CDR1 SGHTA and CDR2 FQGTGA. The CDR3 loop spans 13 amino acids. V was trimmed by 4 bases and J by 13 bases, leaving 19 bases between them. CDR3: CASSSAGAPRPTF. As DNA, the CDR3 is TGTGCCAGCAGCTCCGCAGGGGCCCCAAGGCCCACCTTC.

Written as DNA, the CDR3 is TGTGCCAGCTCACTTCTAGAGGGGAACACTGAAGCTTTCTTT. Its protein product is CASSLLEGNTEAFF. This chain connects TRBV18 to TRBJ1-1; D not certain. The CDR3 spans 14 residues. From germline, CDR1 is KGHSH and CDR2 LQKENI. The V gene lost 4 bases and the J gene lost 1 base, with 10 bases spanning the gap.

The chain has TRBV19 and TRBJ2-7; TRBD1 matches at 11 bases. The CDR3 runs 15 residues. The V and J ends lost 4 bases and 5 bases, in that order; junction bases with no gene match: 7. Germline values: CDR1 LNHDA, CDR2 SQIVND (reference sequence). For the CDR3, the DNA is TGTGCCAGTAGTAAGGAGGACAGGGGGCGTGACGAGCAGTACTTC. Its protein is CASSKEDRGRDEQYF.